This entry lists 8 T cell receptor beta chains sequenced from one sample in a study of T cell repertoires in cytomegalovirus infection. MiXCR was run by TCRdb on the reads, yielding one entry per CDR3 protein. This sample has around 100,000 distinct CDR3 sequences; 20% to 30% occur once, and the top ten carry roughly two fifths. The sequenced sample consisted of CD8+ T cells from PBMCs. These TCRs come from a human donor in good health (CMV status not recorded). Some clones in this sample may be carry-over from other donors' samples.

This clonotype has more than one count but fewer than ten. The chain links TRBV5-1 to TRBJ2-1, with TRBD2 identical over 10 bases. Germline CDR1 and CDR2: SGHRS and YFSETQ. There are 19 residues in the CDR3. Losses at the gene ends were 2 bases for V and 8 bases for J; bases not matched to a gene: 19. CDR3 DNA: TGCGCCAGCAGCTTCGCCTACACGATAGCGGGAGGCCCGGCGGATGAGCAGTTCTTC. Amino acid sequence: CASSFAYTIAGGPADEQFF.

This clonotype was seen repeatedly, ten times or more. The chain is built from TRBV7-2 and TRBJ1-1; D ambiguous. Trimming left V 2 bases short and J 3 bases short, with 10 bases between. There are 14 residues in the CDR3. Germline V CDR1 and CDR2: SGHTA, FQGNSA. CDR3 sequence: CASSLTTKDTEAFF. The CDR3 coding sequence is TGTGCCAGCAGCTTAACGACGAAGGACACTGAAGCTTTCTTT.

This clonotype was counted only a few times. This chain joins TRBV28 and TRBJ2-5; D ambiguous. CDR1 and CDR2 from the germline V gene are MDHEN and SYDVKM. CDR3 size: 13 residues. V dropped 5 bases and J dropped 2 bases, with 9 bases sitting between them. The CDR3 is CASSIKIQETQYF. The CDR3 DNA is TGTGCCAGCAGTATAAAGATTCAAGAGACCCAGTACTTC. The whole variable domain, filled in from reference TRBV28 and TRBJ2-5, reads DVKVTQSSRYLVKRTGEKVFLECVQDMDHENMFWYRQDPGLGLRLIYFSYDVKMKEKGDIPEGYSVSREKKERFSLILESASTNQTSMYLCASSIKIQETQYFGPGTRLLVL.

This clonotype was observed many times. The chain is built from TRBV7-8 and TRBJ2-5; possible D gene TRBD1, 6 bases. Germline V gene data show CDR1 as SGHVS and CDR2 as FQNEAQ. V was trimmed by 4 bases and J by 2 bases, leaving 14 bases between them. The CDR3 consists of 15 residues. The CDR3 reads CASSSRDIPQETQYF. The CDR3 DNA follows: TGTGCCAGCAGCTCACGGGACATCCCACAAGAGACCCAGTACTTC.

The chain combines TRBV10-2 with TRBJ2-7; 9 bases are shared with TRBD2. Germline CDR1 is WSHSY and CDR2 is SAAADI. After removal of 6 bases from V and 2 bases from J, the junction contained 8 bases not matched to a gene. The CDR3 spans 15 residues. The CDR3 reads CASRVSLAGTYEQYF. For the CDR3, the DNA is TGCGCCAGCAGAGTATCACTAGCGGGCACCTACGAGCAGTACTTC.

The genes are TRBV19 and TRBJ1-5; TRBD1 matches 11 bases. From germline, CDR1 is LNHDA and CDR2 SQIVND (reference sequence). V was pared by 7 bases and J by 2 bases, with 7 bases of the junction left unmatched. The CDR3 runs to 16 residues. The CDR3 here is CASTQDRGLGNQPQHF. The DNA for the CDR3 is TGTGCCAGTACCCAGGACAGGGGGCTAGGCAATCAGCCCCAGCATTTT. Full variable domain (outside the CDR3, taken from reference TRBV19 and TRBJ1-5): DGGITQSPKYLFRKEGQNVTLSCEQNLNHDAMYWYRQDPGQGLRLIYYSQIVNDFQKGDIAEGYSVSREKKESFPLTVTSAQKNPTAFYLCASTQDRGLGNQPQHFGDGTRLSIL.

The rearrangement links TRBV19 to TRBJ2-5; 11 bases agree with TRBD1. The V gene end was trimmed by 5 bases and the J gene end by 0 bases; junction bases not matched to a gene: 8. The CDR3 is 17 amino acids. The germline V gene encodes CDR1 LNHDA and CDR2 SQIVND (reference sequence). Here the CDR3 DNA reads TGTGCCAGTAGTGCCTCCGGGACAGGGGGGTACCAAGAGACCCAGTACTTC. Protein sequence: CASSASGTGGYQETQYF. The whole variable domain, filled in from reference TRBV19 and TRBJ2-5, reads DGGITQSPKYLFRKEGQNVTLSCEQNLNHDAMYWYRQDPGQGLRLIYYSQIVNDFQKGDIAEGYSVSREKKESFPLTVTSAQKNPTAFYLCASSASGTGGYQETQYFGPGTRLLVL.

The rearrangement uses TRBV4-3 and TRBJ2-3; 12 bases match TRBD2. Per germline, CDR1 LGHNA and CDR2 YSLEER. The J segment lost 11 bases and the V segment lost 4 bases, leaving 13 bases of the junction unmatched. The CDR3 totals 16 residues. CDR3 sequence: CASSPGASGGVSGQYF. Here the CDR3 DNA reads TGCGCCAGCAGCCCCGGTGCTAGCGGGGGGGTTTCGGGGCAGTATTTT.